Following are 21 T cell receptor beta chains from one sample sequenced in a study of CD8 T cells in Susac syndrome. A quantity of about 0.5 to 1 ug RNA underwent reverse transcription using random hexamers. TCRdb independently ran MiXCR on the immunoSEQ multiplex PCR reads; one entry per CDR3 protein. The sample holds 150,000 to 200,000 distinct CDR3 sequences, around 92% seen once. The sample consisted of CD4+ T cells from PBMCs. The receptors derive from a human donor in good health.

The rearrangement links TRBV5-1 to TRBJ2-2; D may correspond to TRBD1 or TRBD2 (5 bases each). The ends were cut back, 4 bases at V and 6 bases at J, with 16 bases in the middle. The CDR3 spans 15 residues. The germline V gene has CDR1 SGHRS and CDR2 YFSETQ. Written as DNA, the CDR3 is TGCGCCAGCAGCCGTCAGGGAGAGGTGGCCGGGGAGCTGTTTTTT. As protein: CASSRQGEVAGELFF. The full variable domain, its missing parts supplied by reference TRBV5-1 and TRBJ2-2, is KAGVTQTPRYLIKTRGQQVTLSCSPISGHRSVSWYQQTPGQGLQFLFEYFSETQRNKGNFPGRFSGRQFSNSRSEMNVSTLELGDSALYLCASSRQGEVAGELFFGEGSRLTVL.

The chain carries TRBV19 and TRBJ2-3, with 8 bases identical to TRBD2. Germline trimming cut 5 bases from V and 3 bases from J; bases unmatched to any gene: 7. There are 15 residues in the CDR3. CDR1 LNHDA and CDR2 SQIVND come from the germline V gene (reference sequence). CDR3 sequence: CASSALGGDTDTQYF. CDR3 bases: TGTGCCAGTAGTGCTCTCGGGGGGGATACAGATACGCAGTATTTT.

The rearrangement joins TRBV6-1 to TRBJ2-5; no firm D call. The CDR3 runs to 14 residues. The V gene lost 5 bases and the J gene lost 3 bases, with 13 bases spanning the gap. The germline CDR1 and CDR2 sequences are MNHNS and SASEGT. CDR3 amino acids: CASSPRGGEETQYF. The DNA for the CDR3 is TGTGCCAGCAGTCCCCGAGGTGGGGAAGAGACCCAGTACTTC.

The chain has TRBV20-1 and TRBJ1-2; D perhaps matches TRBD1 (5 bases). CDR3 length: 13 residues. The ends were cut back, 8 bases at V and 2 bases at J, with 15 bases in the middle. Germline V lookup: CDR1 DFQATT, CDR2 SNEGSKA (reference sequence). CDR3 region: CSSASGTNYGYTF. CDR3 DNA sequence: TGCAGTTCTGCCTCCGGGACCAACTATGGCTACACCTTC.

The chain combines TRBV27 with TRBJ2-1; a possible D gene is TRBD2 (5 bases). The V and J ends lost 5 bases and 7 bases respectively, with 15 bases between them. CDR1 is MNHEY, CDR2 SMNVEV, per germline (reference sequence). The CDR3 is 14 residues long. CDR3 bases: TGTGCCAGCAGTCACCAAGCTGGGAGAAATGAGCAGTTCTTC. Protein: CASSHQAGRNEQFF.

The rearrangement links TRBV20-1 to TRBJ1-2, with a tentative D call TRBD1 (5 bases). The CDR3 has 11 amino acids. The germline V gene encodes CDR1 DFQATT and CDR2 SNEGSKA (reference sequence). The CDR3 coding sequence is TGCAGCTCCCCCGCCCCAGGGAGCTACACCTTC. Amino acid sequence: CSSPAPGSYTF.

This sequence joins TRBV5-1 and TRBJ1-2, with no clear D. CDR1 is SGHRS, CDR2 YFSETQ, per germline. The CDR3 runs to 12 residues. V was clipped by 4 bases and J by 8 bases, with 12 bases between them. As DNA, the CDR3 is TGCGCCAGCAGCATCGCGAGGGAAGGCTACACCTTC. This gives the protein CASSIAREGYTF.

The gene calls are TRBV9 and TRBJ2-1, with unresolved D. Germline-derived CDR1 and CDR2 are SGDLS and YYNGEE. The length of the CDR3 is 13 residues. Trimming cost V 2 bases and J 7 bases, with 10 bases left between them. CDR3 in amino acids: CASSVSQTNEQFF. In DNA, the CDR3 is TGTGCCAGCAGCGTTAGCCAGACAAATGAGCAGTTCTTC. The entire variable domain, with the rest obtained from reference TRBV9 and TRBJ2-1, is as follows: DSGVTQTPKHLITATGQRVTLRCSPRSGDLSVYWYQQSLDQGLQFLIQYYNGEERAKGNILERFSAQQFPDLHSELNLSSLELGDSALYFCASSVSQTNEQFFGPGTRLTVL.

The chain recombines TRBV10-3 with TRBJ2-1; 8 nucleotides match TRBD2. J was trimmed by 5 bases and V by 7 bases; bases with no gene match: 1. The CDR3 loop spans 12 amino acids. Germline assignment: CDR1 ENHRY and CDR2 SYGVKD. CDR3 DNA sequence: TGTGCCATCACGGGGGGGAACAATGAGCAGTTCTTC. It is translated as CAITGGNNEQFF.

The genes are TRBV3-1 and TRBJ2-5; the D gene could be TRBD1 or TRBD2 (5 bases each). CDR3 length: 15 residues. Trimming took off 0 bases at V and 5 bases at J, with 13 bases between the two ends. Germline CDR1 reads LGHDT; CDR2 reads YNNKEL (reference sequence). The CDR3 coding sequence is TGTGCCAGCAGCCAAGAGGGACCGAGAGGGGAGACCCAGTACTTC. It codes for CASSQEGPRGETQYF.

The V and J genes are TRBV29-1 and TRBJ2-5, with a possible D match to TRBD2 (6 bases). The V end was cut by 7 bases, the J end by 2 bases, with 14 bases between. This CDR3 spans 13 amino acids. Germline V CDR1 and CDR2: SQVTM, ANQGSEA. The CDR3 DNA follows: TGCAGCGCCAAACGGGGGTGGCAAGAGACCCAGTACTTC. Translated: CSAKRGWQETQYF.

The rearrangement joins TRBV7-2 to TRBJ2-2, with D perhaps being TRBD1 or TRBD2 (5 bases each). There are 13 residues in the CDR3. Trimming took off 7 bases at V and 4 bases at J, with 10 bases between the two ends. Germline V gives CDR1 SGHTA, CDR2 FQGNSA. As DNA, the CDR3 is TGTGCCAGCACTGGGGGATTCACCGGGGAGCTGTTTTTT. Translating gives CASTGGFTGELFF.

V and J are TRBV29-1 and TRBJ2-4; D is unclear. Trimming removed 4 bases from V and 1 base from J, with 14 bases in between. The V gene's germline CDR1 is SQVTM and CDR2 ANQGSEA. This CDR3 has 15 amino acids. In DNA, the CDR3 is TGCAGCGTTGCTGGCGGAGTGATTGCCAAAAACATTCAGTACTTC. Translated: CSVAGGVIAKNIQYF.

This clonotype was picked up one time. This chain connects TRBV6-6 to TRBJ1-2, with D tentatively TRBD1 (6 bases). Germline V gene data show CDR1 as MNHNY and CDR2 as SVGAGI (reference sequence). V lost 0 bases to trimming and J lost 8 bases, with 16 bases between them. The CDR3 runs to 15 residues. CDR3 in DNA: TGTGCCAGCAGTTACTCCGCGGGGGCAGAATCAGGCTACACCTTC. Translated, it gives CASSYSAGAESGYTF.

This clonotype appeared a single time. The CDR3 region has the DNA TGTGCCAGCAGCTTCAGGGGTGGGTCCTACGAGCAGTACTTC. Residues: CASSFRGGSYEQYF. V usage is TRBV11-1 and J usage is TRBJ2-7, with D possibly being TRBD1 (6 bases). The CDR3 is made up of 14 amino acids. Germline CDR1 reads SGHAT; CDR2 reads FQDESV (reference sequence). Trimming took off 3 bases at V and 1 base at J, with 10 bases between the two ends.

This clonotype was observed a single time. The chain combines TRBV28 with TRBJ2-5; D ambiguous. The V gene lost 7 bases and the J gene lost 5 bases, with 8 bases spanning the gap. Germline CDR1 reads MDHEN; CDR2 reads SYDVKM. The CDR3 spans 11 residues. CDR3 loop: CASNLGETQYF. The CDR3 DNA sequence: TGTGCCAGCAACCTGGGGGAGACCCAGTACTTC.

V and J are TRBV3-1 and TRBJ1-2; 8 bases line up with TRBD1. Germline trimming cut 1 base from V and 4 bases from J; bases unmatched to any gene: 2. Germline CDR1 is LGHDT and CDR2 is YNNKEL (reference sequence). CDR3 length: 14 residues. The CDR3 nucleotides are TGTGCCAGCAGCCAAGCAGGGGGCGGCTATGGCTACACCTTC. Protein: CASSQAGGGYGYTF.

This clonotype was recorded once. CDR3 loop: CASSPGQYNEKLFF. Written as DNA, the CDR3 is TGTGCCAGCAGCCCGGGACAGTATAATGAAAAACTGTTTTTT. This chain links TRBV6-5 with TRBJ1-4; 7 bases are shared with TRBD1. Germline loops: CDR1 MNHEY, CDR2 SVGAGI. V shed 6 bases and J 4 bases; nucleotides not matched to a gene: 5. The length of the CDR3 is 14 residues.

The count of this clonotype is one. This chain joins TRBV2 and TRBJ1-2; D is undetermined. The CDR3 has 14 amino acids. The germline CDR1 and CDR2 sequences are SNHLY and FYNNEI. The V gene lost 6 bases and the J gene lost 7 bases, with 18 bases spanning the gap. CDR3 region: CASSLAYGKGGYTF. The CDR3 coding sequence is TGTGCCAGCAGCCTAGCGTATGGGAAGGGTGGCTACACCTTC.

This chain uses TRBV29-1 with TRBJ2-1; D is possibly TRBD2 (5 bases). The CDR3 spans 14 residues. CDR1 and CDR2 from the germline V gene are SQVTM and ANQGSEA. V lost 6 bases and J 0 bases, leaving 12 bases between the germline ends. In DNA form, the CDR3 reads TGCAGCGTGAGAAAGCGGAACTCCTACAATGAGCAGTTCTTC. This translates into CSVRKRNSYNEQFF.

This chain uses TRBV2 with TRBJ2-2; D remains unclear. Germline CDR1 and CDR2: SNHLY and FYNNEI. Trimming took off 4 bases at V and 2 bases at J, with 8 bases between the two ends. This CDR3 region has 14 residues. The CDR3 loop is CASSADFNTGELFF. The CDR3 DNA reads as TGTGCCAGCAGTGCGGATTTTAACACCGGGGAGCTGTTTTTT.